This entry lists 3 T cell receptor beta chains sequenced from one sample in a study of T cells in Graves' hyperthyroidism and ophthalmopathy. The investigators amplified TCR beta CDR3 regions from RNA transcripts. Initially, a first-round RT-PCR of the TCR CDR3 employed the HTBI primer set. TCRdb processed the multiplex PCR reads anew with MiXCR; each CDR3 protein has one entry. The data hold 600,000 or so distinct CDR3 sequences, with 15% to 20% observed a single time. Sequenced material: blood. These receptors originate from a woman in her twenties or thirties with Graves' hyperthyroidism.

This clonotype was counted between two and nine times. The chain carries TRBV6-1 and TRBJ2-7; 7 bases map to TRBD2. V was pared by 5 bases and J by 3 bases, with 10 bases of the junction left unmatched. The CDR3 has 15 amino acids. Germline values: CDR1 MNHNS, CDR2 SASEGT. Here the CDR3 DNA reads TGTGCCAGCAGTTTAAATTGGGACTACAACTACGAGCAGTACTTC. Residues: CASSLNWDYNYEQYF.

This clonotype was observed a handful of times. The CDR3 reads CASSLKPGLVQFF. Written as DNA, the CDR3 is TGTGCCAGCAGCTTAAAACCGGGACTCGTGCAGTTCTTC. The chain links TRBV11-2 to TRBJ2-1; D perhaps matches TRBD2 (6 bases). Trimming shortened V by 2 bases and J by 12 bases, and 14 bases separated the two germline ends. The germline V gene encodes CDR1 SGHAT and CDR2 FQNNGV. This CDR3 region has 13 residues.

The table lists this clonotype with many counts. The chain carries TRBV5-1 and TRBJ2-3; 13 bases agree with TRBD2. V lost 8 bases, J lost 3 bases, and 12 bases stayed unmatched. The germline V gene has CDR1 SGHRS and CDR2 YFSETQ. CDR3 length: 17 amino acids. The CDR3 loop reads CASSLQGLAGVTDTQYF. CDR3 coding DNA: TGCGCCAGTTCCCTTCAAGGACTAGCGGGAGTTACAGATACGCAGTATTTT.